This TCR beta chain came from a study of T cells in Graves' hyperthyroidism and ophthalmopathy. Study-wide background: Before treatment of any kind, peripheral blood was taken at initial diagnosis. Study observations and caveats: Blood also carried most thyroid clonotypes expanded above 0.001.

This clonotype was observed many times. Its antigen is still unknown. The germline gives CDR1 MRHNA, CDR2 SNTAGT. Trimming left V 4 bases short and J 4 bases short, with 16 bases between. The CDR3 spans 15 residues. A patient was excluded if there was uncontrolled infection, other autoimmune disease, pregnancy or lactation. RNA transcripts were the template for amplifying TCR beta CDR3 regions. Primed by the HTBI set, a first-round RT-PCR was run on the TCR CDR3. TCRdb used MiXCR to reprocess the multiplex PCR reads, holding one entry per CDR3 protein. This table has hundreds of thousands of distinct CDR3 sequences, approximately 25% appearing once.

Sequencing used blood. The rearrangement uses TRBV6-4 and TRBJ1-2; D may be TRBD1 (6 bases). The source is a woman in her 30s with Graves' ophthalmopathy. The CDR3 spells CASSAEQGTIYGYTF. The CDR3 region has the DNA TGTGCCAGCAGTGCAGAACAGGGAACAATCTATGGCTACACCTTC.